This T cell receptor beta chain comes out of a study of monozygotic twins with inflammatory bowel disease. General study points: In patient repertoires, differing immunosuppressive treatments may have added some variability.

For this clonotype: Its antigen remains unknown.

Germline V gene sequence: CDR1 DFQATT, CDR2 SNEGSKA (reference sequence). The CDR3 totals 13 residues. UMIs containing a 6-nucleotide sample barcode were added via template switching. Reprocessing the 5' RACE reads, TCRdb reports a single entry for every CDR3 protein and omits DNA. The table lists around 400,000 distinct CDR3 sequences. The sequence was obtained from a human donor with ulcerative colitis or Crohn's disease, or a healthy co-twin of an affected twin (not recorded which). Sequences were obtained from blood. The V gene is TRBV20-1, the J gene TRBJ1-1; there is no DNA to check the TCRdb D call of TRBD1. The CDR3 here is CSARPTANTEAFF.